This T cell receptor (beta chain) appears in the sequencing data of a study of post-analysis software for immune sequencing data. Study overall: Several disease courses (relapsing-remitting, secondary progressive and progressive-relapsing) of multiple sclerosis were included.

Presence of unique molecular identifiers characterized the TCR beta cDNA libraries. TCRdb ran MiXCR on the PCR reads and lists one entry per CDR3 protein. Of 350,000 to 450,000 distinct CDR3 sequences in the sample, less than 35% were seen once. The V and J ends lost 4 bases and 0 bases respectively, with 10 bases between them. The CDR3 length is 14 residues. Germline CDR1 and CDR2: SGHVS and FNYEAQ. Study outcomes and limitations: Controls' normalized Chao1 diversity significantly exceeded that of multiple sclerosis patients. The F measure placed samples prepared in the same batch into strongly shared clusters. Controls showed lower frequencies than patients for roughly five TRBV segments, and TRBV5-6, TRBV5-1 and TRBV20-1 were among these.

This clonotype showed up just a few times. Its antigen remains unidentified. This receptor was obtained from a girl between 5 and 17 years old with multiple sclerosis. The material sequenced was blood. This chain connects TRBV7-6 to TRBJ2-7, with D perhaps matching TRBD2 (6 bases). The CDR3 spells CASSSGTLSYEQYF. CDR3 DNA sequence: TGTGCCAGCAGCTCCGGGACTCTCTCCTACGAGCAGTACTTC.